The 26 T cell receptor beta chains below were found in one sample sequenced in a study of control samples from healthy donors and cancer patients. The repertoire was sequenced with immunoSEQ multiplex PCR; TCRdb's copy has only in-frame clones and lacks some. The data show roughly 13,000 clones, with over 70% seen just once and 8.4% held by the top ten. Sequenced input: formalin-fixed, paraffin-embedded tissue. Receptors originate from a male donor with melanoma.

The CDR3 loop reads CASSSGSGYTF. CDR3 sequence (DNA): TGTGCCAGCAGTTCAGGGAGTGGCTACACCTTC. V usage is TRBV6-6 and J usage is TRBJ1-2; D perhaps matches TRBD1 (5 bases). Trimming stripped 4 bases from V and 7 bases from J, with 7 bases between. The CDR3 is made up of 11 amino acids. Germline-derived CDR1 and CDR2 are MNHNY and SVGAGI (reference sequence).

The V and J genes are TRBV4-3 and TRBJ1-5; 8 positions match TRBD1. The CDR3 is made up of 13 amino acids. The trim removed 4 bases at V and 9 bases at J, leaving 5 bases unmatched. CDR1 is LGHNA and CDR2 is YSLEER in the germline V gene. DNA of the CDR3: TGCGCCAGCAGCCGTGACAGGGGTGCGCCCCAGCATTTT. It yields the protein CASSRDRGAPQHF.

The chain employs TRBV7-9 and TRBJ1-1; maybe TRBD1 (6 bases). Trimming removed 2 bases at V and 0 bases at J, with 7 bases between. Germline CDR1 is SEHNR and CDR2 is FQNEAQ (reference sequence). The CDR3 is 14 amino acids. The CDR3, as DNA: TGTGCCAGCAGCTTAACAGGGCTGAACACTGAAGCTTTCTTT. Translated: CASSLTGLNTEAFF.

The rearrangement joins TRBV29-1 to TRBJ2-3; possibly TRBD1 for D (5 bases). V was pared by 4 bases and J by 6 bases, with 11 bases between. The CDR3 loop spans 12 amino acids. Germline loops: CDR1 SQVTM, CDR2 ANQGSEA. CDR3 coding DNA: TGCAGCGTTGTGTGGGCAGGGGATACGCAGTATTTT. Its protein is CSVVWAGDTQYF.

The J gene is TRBJ2-5, the V gene TRBV5-5; tentatively, D is TRBD2 (6 bases). Trimming removed 4 bases at V and 0 bases at J, with 13 bases between. Germline CDR1 and CDR2: SGHKS and YYEKEE (reference sequence). This CDR3 comprises 15 residues. In DNA, the CDR3 is TGTGCCAGCAGCCGGGACTGGGGGAACCAAGAGACCCAGTACTTC. It is translated as CASSRDWGNQETQYF.

This chain connects TRBV14 to TRBJ2-3; 8 bases line up with TRBD1. Looked up from germline, CDR1 is SGHDN and CDR2 is FVKESK. V lost 4 bases and J lost 3; bases outside the gene matches: 3. The CDR3 extends over 14 amino acids. The CDR3 reads CASSRGQGTDTQYF. As DNA, the CDR3 is TGTGCCAGCAGCCGAGGACAGGGAACAGATACGCAGTATTTT.

The rearrangement links TRBV5-4 to TRBJ1-1; the D is unclear. Trimming cost V 1 base and J 3 bases, with 4 bases left between them. The CDR3 sequence is 12 residues long. CDR1 and CDR2 (germline): SGHNT, YYREEE (reference sequence). CDR3 bases: TGTGCCAGCAGCTTGATGGACACTGAAGCTTTCTTT. Translated: CASSLMDTEAFF.

V usage is TRBV5-1 and J usage is TRBJ2-7; no reliable D call. Germline V gene lookup returns CDR1 SGHRS and CDR2 YFSETQ. Trimming left V 0 bases short and J 0 bases short, with 10 bases between. The CDR3 spans 15 residues. This CDR3 reads CASSLAAGSSYEQYF. The CDR3 bases are TGCGCCAGCAGCTTGGCCGCAGGTAGCTCCTACGAGCAGTACTTC. Drawing the rest from reference TRBV5-1 and TRBJ2-7, the complete variable domain is KAGVTQTPRYLIKTRGQQVTLSCSPISGHRSVSWYQQTPGQGLQFLFEYFSETQRNKGNFPGRFSGRQFSNSRSEMNVSTLELGDSALYLCASSLAAGSSYEQYFGPGTRLTVT.

This clone was counted a single time. The chain is built from TRBV14 and TRBJ1-1, with D unclear. The CDR3 spans 16 residues. The germline CDR1 and CDR2 sequences are SGHDN and FVKESK. Trimming left V 2 bases short and J 0 bases short, with 13 bases between. CDR3 nucleotides: TGTGCCAGCAGCCAAAGGGCAGGATCTATGAACACTGAAGCTTTCTTT. This translates into CASSQRAGSMNTEAFF.

The rearrangement joins TRBV9 to TRBJ1-1; D uncertain. Trimming left V 4 bases short and J 1 base short, with 14 bases between. Germline CDR1 SGDLS, CDR2 YYNGEE. The CDR3 sequence is 15 residues long. The CDR3 DNA follows: TGTGCCAGCAGCCGCTCCGGCGGGCAGAACACTGAAGCTTTCTTT. Amino acid sequence: CASSRSGGQNTEAFF.

This chain uses TRBV5-1 with TRBJ1-2; no firm D call. Germline CDR1 reads SGHRS; CDR2 reads YFSETQ. V was cut by 0 bases and J by 8 bases, with 11 bases left in between. The CDR3 runs to 13 residues. For the CDR3, the DNA is TGCGCCAGCAGCTTGGCCCGGGGAGGGGGCTACACCTTC. Translating it yields CASSLARGGGYTF.

The chain has TRBV9 and TRBJ1-2, with D hard to call. The CDR3 has 15 amino acids. Per the germline V gene, CDR1 is SGDLS and CDR2 is YYNGEE. V was clipped by 0 bases and J by 1 base, with 10 bases between them. CDR3 in amino acids: CASSVGQLINYGYTF. For the CDR3, the DNA is TGTGCCAGCAGCGTAGGGCAGCTTATTAACTATGGCTACACCTTC.

The chain recombines TRBV28 with TRBJ2-3; 9 bases agree with TRBD2. J was trimmed by 5 bases and V by 8 bases; bases with no gene match: 5. This CDR3 is 13 amino acids long. Germline V lookup: CDR1 MDHEN, CDR2 SYDVKM. The DNA of the CDR3 is TGTGCCAGCGGCGGGGGGGCCATAGATACGCAGTATTTT. Translation: CASGGGAIDTQYF. Full variable domain (remainder filled in from reference TRBV28 and TRBJ2-3): DVKVTQSSRYLVKRTGEKVFLECVQDMDHENMFWYRQDPGLGLRLIYFSYDVKMKEKGDIPEGYSVSREKKERFSLILESASTNQTSMYLCASGGGAIDTQYFGPGTRLTVL.

This chain joins TRBV5-8 and TRBJ1-2; D is perhaps TRBD1 (5 bases). Per the germline V gene, CDR1 is SGHTS and CDR2 is YDEGEE. Between the trimmed V and J ends, which lost 0 bases and 8 bases, there was a span of 14 bases. This CDR3 is 14 amino acids long. Written as DNA, the CDR3 is TGTGCCAGCAGCTTGGAAGGGGCCCTCGGGGGCTACACCTTC. It codes for CASSLEGALGGYTF. The full variable domain, rest sourced from reference TRBV5-8 and TRBJ1-2, is EAGVTQSPTHLIKTRGQQATLRCSPISGHTSVYWYQQALGLGLQFLLWYDEGEERNRGNFPPRFSGRQFPNYSSELNVNALELEDSALYLCASSLEGALGGYTFGSGTRLTVV.

This chain links TRBV11-2 with TRBJ1-2; D may be TRBD1 (6 bases). In germline, CDR1 is SGHAT, CDR2 FQNNGV. The CDR3 is made up of 13 amino acids. Trimming stripped 6 bases from V and 1 base from J, with 9 bases between. The CDR3 DNA follows: TGTGCCAGCAGTCCGGACAGTAACTATGGCTACACCTTC. Its translation is CASSPDSNYGYTF.

This clone came up once. The rearrangement links TRBV6-5 to TRBJ1-1; D gene uncertain. CDR1 is MNHEY and CDR2 is SVGAGI in the germline V gene. V was clipped by 4 bases and J by 4 bases, with 13 bases between them. The CDR3 contains 14 residues. CDR3 sequence (DNA): TGTGCCAGCAGTTTCCGACCGGGAGTCACTGAAGCTTTCTTT. Translation gives CASSFRPGVTEAFF.

The chain joins TRBV6-1 to TRBJ1-6; no clear D. V lost 2 bases to trimming and J lost 7 bases, with 9 bases between them. This CDR3 has 14 residues. Germline CDR1 reads MNHNS; CDR2 reads SASEGT. CDR3 residues: CASSELRLNSPLHF. The CDR3 DNA follows: TGTGCCAGCAGTGAACTTCGACTGAATTCACCCCTCCACTTT.

The rearrangement uses TRBV10-3 and TRBJ2-1, with D unclear. The CDR3 has 16 amino acids. V was clipped by 0 bases and J by 5 bases, with 14 bases between them. Germline-derived CDR1 and CDR2 are ENHRY and SYGVKD. CDR3 sequence: CAISESVVVNDNEQFF. The CDR3 DNA follows: TGTGCCATCAGTGAGTCAGTGGTAGTTAACGACAATGAGCAGTTCTTC.

This chain joins TRBV11-2 and TRBJ2-3; 13 bases agree with TRBD2. With 5 bases clipped from V and 6 bases from J, the junction kept 14 bases outside the gene matches. Germline CDR1 SGHAT, CDR2 FQNNGV. The CDR3 covers 18 residues. CDR3 sequence (DNA): TGTGCCAGCAGCCCGCGGGACGGGACTAGCGGGGTTGCGGATACGCAGTATTTT. Its translation: CASSPRDGTSGVADTQYF.

This clone came up once. The chain carries TRBV12-3 or TRBV12-4 and TRBJ2-4; the match to TRBD1 covers 7 bases. J was trimmed by 6 bases and V by 6 bases; bases with no gene match: 5. This CDR3 is 13 amino acids long. CDR3 in DNA: TGTGCCAGCAGGCGACAGGGTGGAAACATTCAGTACTTC. This translates into CASRRQGGNIQYF.

The chain employs TRBV4-2 and TRBJ1-2; 9 nucleotides match TRBD1. The germline CDR1 and CDR2 sequences are LGHNA and YNFKEQ. The CDR3 has 14 amino acids. J gave up 8 bases and V 2 bases, and 6 bases lay outside the gene matches. The CDR3 sequence is CASSQTGGARGYTF. In DNA, the CDR3 is TGTGCCAGCAGCCAAACAGGGGGCGCGCGGGGCTACACCTTC.

The chain has TRBV7-2 and TRBJ2-1; 10 nucleotides line up with TRBD2. The V gene end was trimmed by 6 bases and the J gene end by 1 base; junction bases not matched to a gene: 6. The germline V gene has CDR1 SGHTA and CDR2 FQGNSA. The CDR3 extends over 16 amino acids. CDR3 DNA sequence: TGTGCCAGCAGTCGAAGCGGGGGGGTGTCCTACAATGAGCAGTTCTTC. Translation gives CASSRSGGVSYNEQFF. Drawing the rest from reference TRBV7-2 and TRBJ2-1, the complete variable domain is GAGVSQSPSNKVTEKGKDVELRCDPISGHTALYWYRQSLGQGLEFLIYFQGNSAPDKSGLPSDRFSAERTGGSVSTLTIQRTQQEDSAVYLCASSRSGGVSYNEQFFGPGTRLTVL.

The chain recombines TRBV5-4 with TRBJ2-2; D might be TRBD2 (5 bases). V was pared by 6 bases and J by 1 base, with 13 bases between. CDR3 length equals 15 residues. CDR1 and CDR2 from the germline V gene are SGHNT and YYREEE (reference sequence). CDR3 coding DNA: TGTGCCAGCACCTCGCGGGTGAAGAACACCGGGGAGCTGTTTTTT. This translates into CASTSRVKNTGELFF.

This clone was seen more than once but under ten times. The chain combines TRBV30 with TRBJ2-7; 11 positions match TRBD1. CDR1 is GTSNPN and CDR2 is SVGIG in the germline V gene (reference sequence). V lost 2 bases to trimming and J lost 1 base; unmatched junction nucleotides: 7. The length of the CDR3 is 16 residues. CDR3 sequence (DNA): TGTGCCTGGAGTTGGGCTGGGACAGGGGGTTCCTACGAGCAGTACTTC. It codes for CAWSWAGTGGSYEQYF.

CDR3 residues: CASSLGLSPETQYF. The DNA of the CDR3 is TGTGCCAGCAGCTTGGGACTCTCCCCGGAGACCCAGTACTTC. V gene TRBV7-7 combines with J gene TRBJ2-5; D is perhaps TRBD2 (6 bases). The CDR3 spans 14 residues. Trimming pared 3 bases from V and 5 bases from J, leaving 13 bases between. Germline CDR1 is SSHAT and CDR2 is FNYEAQ (reference sequence). Looking up the rest from reference TRBV7-7 and TRBJ2-5 gives the full variable domain: GAGVSQSPRYKVTKRGQDVTLRCDPISSHATLYWYQQALGQGPEFLTYFNYEAQPDKSGLPSDRFSAERPEGSISTLTIQRTEQRDSAMYRCASSLGLSPETQYFGPGTRLLVL.

This clone was seen a few times. The CDR3 nucleotides are TGCGCCAGCAGCTTGGCAGGTCTTTACAATGAGCAGTTCTTC. Protein product: CASSLAGLYNEQFF. V and J are TRBV5-1 and TRBJ2-1; unclear D gene. The CDR3 has 14 residues. V was clipped by 0 bases and J by 4 bases, with 8 bases between them. The germline V gene has CDR1 SGHRS and CDR2 YFSETQ.